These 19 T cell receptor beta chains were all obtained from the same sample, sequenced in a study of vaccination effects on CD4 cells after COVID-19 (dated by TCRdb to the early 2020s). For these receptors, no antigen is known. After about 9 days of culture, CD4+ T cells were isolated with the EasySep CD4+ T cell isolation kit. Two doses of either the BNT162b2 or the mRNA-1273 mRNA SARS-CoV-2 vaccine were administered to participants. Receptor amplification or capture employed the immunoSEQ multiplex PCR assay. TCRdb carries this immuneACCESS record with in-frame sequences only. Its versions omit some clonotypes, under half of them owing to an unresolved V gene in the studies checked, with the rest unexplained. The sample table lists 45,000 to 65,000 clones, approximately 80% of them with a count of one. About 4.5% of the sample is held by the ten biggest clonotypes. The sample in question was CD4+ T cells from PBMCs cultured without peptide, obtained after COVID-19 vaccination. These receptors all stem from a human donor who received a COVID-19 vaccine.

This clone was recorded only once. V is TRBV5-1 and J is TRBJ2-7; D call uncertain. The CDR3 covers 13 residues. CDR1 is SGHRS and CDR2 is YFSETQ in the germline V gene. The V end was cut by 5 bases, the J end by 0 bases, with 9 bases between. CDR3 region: CASRDQSSYEQYF. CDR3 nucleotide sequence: TGCGCCAGCAGGGATCAGAGCTCCTACGAGCAGTACTTC.

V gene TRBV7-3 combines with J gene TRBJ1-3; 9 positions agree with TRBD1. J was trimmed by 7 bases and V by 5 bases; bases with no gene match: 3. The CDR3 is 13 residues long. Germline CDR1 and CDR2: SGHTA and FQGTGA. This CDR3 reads CASSQTGGNTIYF. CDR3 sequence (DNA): TGTGCCAGCAGCCAAACAGGGGGCAACACCATATATTTT.

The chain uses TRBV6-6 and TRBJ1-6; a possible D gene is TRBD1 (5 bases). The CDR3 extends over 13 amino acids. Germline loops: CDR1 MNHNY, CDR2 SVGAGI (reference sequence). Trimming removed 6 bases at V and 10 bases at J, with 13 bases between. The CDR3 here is CASSPRVNSPLHF. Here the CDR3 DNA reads TGTGCCAGCAGCCCCAGGGTTAACTCACCCCTCCACTTT.

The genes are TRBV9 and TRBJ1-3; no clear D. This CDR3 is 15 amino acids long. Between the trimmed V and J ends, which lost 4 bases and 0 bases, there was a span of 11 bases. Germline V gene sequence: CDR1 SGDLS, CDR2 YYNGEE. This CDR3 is CASSPRASSGNTIYF. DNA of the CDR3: TGTGCCAGCAGCCCCCGGGCCAGCTCTGGAAACACCATATATTTT.

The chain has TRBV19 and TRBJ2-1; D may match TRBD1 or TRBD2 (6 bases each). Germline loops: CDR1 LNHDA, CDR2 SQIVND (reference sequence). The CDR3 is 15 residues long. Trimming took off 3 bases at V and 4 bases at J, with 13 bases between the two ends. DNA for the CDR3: TGTGCCAGTAGTATCGAGGGGGGACAATACAATGAGCAGTTCTTC. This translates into CASSIEGGQYNEQFF.

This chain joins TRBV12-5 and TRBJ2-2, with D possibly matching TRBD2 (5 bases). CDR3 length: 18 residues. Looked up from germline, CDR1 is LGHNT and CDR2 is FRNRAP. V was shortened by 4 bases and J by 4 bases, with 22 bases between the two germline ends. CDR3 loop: CASGSRALAYAGTGELFF. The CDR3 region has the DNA TGTGCTAGTGGTTCGCGCGCTTTGGCCTACGCGGGCACCGGGGAGCTGTTTTTT.

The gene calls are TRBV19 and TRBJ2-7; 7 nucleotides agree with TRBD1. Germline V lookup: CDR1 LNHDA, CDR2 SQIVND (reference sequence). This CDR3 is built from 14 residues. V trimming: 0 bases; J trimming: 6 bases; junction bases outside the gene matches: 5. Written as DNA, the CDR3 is TGTGCCAGTAGTATAGAACAGGGGAAGAGCGAGCAGTACTTC. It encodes CASSIEQGKSEQYF.

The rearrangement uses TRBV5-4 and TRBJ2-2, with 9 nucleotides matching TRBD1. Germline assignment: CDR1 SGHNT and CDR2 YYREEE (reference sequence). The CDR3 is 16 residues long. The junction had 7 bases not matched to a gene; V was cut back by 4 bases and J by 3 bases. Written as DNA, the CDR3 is TGTGCCAGCAGCACGGGACAGGGCTTGTACACCGGGGAGCTGTTTTTT. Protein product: CASSTGQGLYTGELFF.

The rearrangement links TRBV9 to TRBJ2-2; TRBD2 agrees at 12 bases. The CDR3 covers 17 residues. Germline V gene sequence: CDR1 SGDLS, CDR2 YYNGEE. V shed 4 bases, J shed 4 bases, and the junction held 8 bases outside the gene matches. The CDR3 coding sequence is TGTGCCAGCAGCTCGCAGAAGACTAGCGGGAGCACCGGGGAGCTGTTTTTT. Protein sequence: CASSSQKTSGSTGELFF.

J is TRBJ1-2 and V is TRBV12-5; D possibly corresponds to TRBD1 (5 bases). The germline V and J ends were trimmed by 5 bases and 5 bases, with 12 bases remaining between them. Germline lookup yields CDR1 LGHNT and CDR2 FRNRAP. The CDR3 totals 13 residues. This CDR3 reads CASGLREGYGYTF. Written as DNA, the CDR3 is TGTGCTAGTGGTCTCCGGGAGGGGTATGGCTACACCTTC.

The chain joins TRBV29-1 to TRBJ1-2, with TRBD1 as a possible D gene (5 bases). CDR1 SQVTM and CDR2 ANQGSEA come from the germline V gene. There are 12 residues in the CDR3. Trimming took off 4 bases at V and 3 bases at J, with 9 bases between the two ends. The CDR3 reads CSVGGVDYGYTF. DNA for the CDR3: TGCAGCGTTGGGGGGGTGGACTATGGCTACACCTTC. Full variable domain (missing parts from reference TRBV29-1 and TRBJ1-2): SAVISQKPSRDICQRGTSLTIQCQVDSQVTMMFWYRQQPGQSLTLIATANQGSEATYESGFVIDKFPISRPNLTFSTLTVSNMSPEDSSIYLCSVGGVDYGYTFGSGTRLTVV.

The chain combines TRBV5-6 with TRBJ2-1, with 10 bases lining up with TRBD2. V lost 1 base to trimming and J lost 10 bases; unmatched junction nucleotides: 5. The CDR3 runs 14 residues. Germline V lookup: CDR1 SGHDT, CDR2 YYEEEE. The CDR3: CASSLSGRAGEQFF. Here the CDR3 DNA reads TGTGCCAGCAGCTTGAGCGGGAGGGCCGGGGAGCAGTTCTTC. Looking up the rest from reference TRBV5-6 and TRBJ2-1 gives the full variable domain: DAGVTQSPTHLIKTRGQQVTLRCSPKSGHDTVSWYQQALGQGPQFIFQYYEEEERQRGNFPDRFSGHQFPNYSSELNVNALLLGDSALYLCASSLSGRAGEQFFGPGTRLTVL.

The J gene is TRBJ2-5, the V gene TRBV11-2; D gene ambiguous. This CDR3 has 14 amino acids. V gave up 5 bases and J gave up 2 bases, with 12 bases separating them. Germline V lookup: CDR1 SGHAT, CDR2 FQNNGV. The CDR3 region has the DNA TGTGCCAGCAGCGTTAGGGTAAATCAAGAGACCCAGTACTTC. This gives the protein CASSVRVNQETQYF.

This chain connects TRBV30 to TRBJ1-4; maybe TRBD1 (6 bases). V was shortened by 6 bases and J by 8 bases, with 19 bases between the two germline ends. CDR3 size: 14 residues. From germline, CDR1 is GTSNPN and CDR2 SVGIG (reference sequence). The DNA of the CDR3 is TGTGCCTGCTCGAGGGGGGCCCTAGGAGAAAAACTGTTTTTT. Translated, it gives CACSRGALGEKLFF.

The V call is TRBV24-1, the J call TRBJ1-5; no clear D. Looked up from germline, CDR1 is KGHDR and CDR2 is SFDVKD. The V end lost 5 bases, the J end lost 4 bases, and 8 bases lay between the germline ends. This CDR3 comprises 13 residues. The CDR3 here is CATSVGWNQPQHF. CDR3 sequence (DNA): TGTGCCACCAGTGTCGGTTGGAATCAGCCCCAGCATTTT.

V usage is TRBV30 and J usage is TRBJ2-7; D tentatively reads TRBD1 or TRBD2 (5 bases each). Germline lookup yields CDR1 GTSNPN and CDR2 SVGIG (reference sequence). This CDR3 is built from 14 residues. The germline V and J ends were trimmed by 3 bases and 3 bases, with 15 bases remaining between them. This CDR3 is CAWRPPGTLYEQYF. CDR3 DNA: TGTGCCTGGAGGCCTCCGGGGACCCTCTACGAGCAGTACTTC. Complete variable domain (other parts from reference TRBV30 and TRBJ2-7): SQTIHQWPATLVQPVGSPLSLECTVEGTSNPNLYWYRQAAGRGLQLLFYSVGIGQISSEVPQNLSASRPQDRQFILSSKKLLLSDSGFYLCAWRPPGTLYEQYFGPGTRLTVT.

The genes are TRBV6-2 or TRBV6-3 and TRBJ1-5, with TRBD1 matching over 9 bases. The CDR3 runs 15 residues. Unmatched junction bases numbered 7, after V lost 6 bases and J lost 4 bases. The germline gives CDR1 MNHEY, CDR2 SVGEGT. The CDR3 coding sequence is TGTGCCAGCAGCCTGACAGGGGGATATAATCAGCCCCAGCATTTT. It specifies CASSLTGGYNQPQHF.

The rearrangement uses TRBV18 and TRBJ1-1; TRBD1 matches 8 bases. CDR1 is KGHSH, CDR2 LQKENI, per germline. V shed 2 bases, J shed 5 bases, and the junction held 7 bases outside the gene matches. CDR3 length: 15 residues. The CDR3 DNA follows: TGTGCCAGCTCACCAACGACAGGGGATGGGACTGAAGCTTTCTTT. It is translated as CASSPTTGDGTEAFF. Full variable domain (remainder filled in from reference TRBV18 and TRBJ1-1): NAGVMQNPRHLVRRRGQEARLRCSPMKGHSHVYWYRQLPEEGLKFMVYLQKENIIDESGMPKERFSAEFPKEGPSILRIQQVVRGDSAAYFCASSPTTGDGTEAFFGQGTRLTVV.

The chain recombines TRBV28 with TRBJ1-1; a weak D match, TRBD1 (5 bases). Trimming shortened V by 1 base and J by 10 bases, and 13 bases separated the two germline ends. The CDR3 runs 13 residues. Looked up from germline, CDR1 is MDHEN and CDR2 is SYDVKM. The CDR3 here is CASSLFGRDGAFF. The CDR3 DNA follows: TGTGCCAGCAGTTTATTCGGCAGGGATGGAGCTTTCTTT.